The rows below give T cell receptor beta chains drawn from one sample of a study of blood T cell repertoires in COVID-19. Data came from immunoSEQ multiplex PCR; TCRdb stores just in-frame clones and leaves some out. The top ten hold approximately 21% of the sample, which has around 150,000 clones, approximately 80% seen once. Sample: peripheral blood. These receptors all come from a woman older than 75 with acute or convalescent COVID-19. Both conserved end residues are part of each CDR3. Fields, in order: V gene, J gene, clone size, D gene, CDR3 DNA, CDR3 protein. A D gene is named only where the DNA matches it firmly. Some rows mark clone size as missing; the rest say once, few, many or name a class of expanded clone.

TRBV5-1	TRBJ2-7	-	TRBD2	TGCGCCAGCAGCCGGGGGCCGGGACTAGATTCGTACGAGCAGTACTTC	CASSRGPGLDSYEQYF
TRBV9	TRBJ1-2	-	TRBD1	TGTGCCAGCAGCGGCCGGACAGGGAAGGCTGGCTACACCTTC	CASSGRTGKAGYTF
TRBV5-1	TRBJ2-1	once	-	TGCGCCAGCAGCTTGGAGGCAGGCTACAATGAGCAGTTCTTC	CASSLEAGYNEQFF
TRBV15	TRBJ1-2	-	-	TGTGCCACCAGCTACTCAGGGGCTATTAACTATGGCTACACCTTC	CATSYSGAINYGYTF
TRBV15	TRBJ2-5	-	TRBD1	TGTGCCACCAGCAGCCCTTGGACAGGAGAAGAGACCCAGTACTTC	CATSSPWTGEETQYF
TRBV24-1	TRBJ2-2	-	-	TGTGCCACTACAGGGTACACCGGGGAGCTGTTTTTT	CATTGYTGELFF
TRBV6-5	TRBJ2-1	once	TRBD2	TGTGCCAGCAGGAGTACCGGGACTAGACTTAATGAGCAGTTCTTC	CASRSTGTRLNEQFF
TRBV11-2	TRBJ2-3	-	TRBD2	TGTGCCAGCCTCCCGGGGCGGGGGGGACGGTCGAATACGCAGTATTTT	CASLPGRGGRSNTQYF
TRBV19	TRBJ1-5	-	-	TGTGCCAGTGCACAGCTGATAGGTCAGCCCCAGCATTTT	CASAQLIGQPQHF
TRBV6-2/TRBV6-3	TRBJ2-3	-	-	TGTGCCAGCAGTTACTCGCCCCGGGACTTTAGCACAGATACGCAGTATTTT	CASSYSPRDFSTDTQYF
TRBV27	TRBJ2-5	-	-	TGTGCCAGCAGTTTATCGGGCAGGGCAGAGACCCAGTACTTC	CASSLSGRAETQYF
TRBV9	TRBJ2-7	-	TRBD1	TGTGCCAGCAGCGTAGCTACAGGGGGGGAGCAGTACTTC	CASSVATGGEQYF
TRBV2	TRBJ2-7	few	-	TGTGCCAGCAGTGAAATAGTAGGGAGCTCCTACGAGCAGTACTTC	CASSEIVGSSYEQYF
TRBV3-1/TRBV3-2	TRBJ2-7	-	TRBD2	TGTGCCAGCAGCCTGGGACTAGCGGGAGTTAGCTACGAGCAGTACTTC	CASSLGLAGVSYEQYF
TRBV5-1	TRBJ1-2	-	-	TGCGCCAGCAGCCCCAGGGTTCCCTATGGCTACACCTTC	CASSPRVPYGYTF
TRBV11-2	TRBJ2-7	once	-	TGTGCCAGCAGCGCCAAGGGGTGGATCGGGTACTTC	CASSAKGWIGYF